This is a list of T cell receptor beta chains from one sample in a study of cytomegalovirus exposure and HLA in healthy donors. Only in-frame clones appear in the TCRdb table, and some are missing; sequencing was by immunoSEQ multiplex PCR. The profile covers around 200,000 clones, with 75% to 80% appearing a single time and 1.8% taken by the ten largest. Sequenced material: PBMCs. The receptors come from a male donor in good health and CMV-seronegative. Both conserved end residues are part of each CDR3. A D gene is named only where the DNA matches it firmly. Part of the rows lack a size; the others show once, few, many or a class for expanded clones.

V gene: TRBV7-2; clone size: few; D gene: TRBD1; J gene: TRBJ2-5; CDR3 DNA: TGTGCCAGCAGCTTAGCGACCGGACAGGAAGACTTC; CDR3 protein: CASSLATGQEDF
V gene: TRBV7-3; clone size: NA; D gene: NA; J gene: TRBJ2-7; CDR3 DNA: TGTGCCAGCAGCTCGGTGATTTTCTACGAGCAGTACTTC; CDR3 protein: CASSSVIFYEQYF
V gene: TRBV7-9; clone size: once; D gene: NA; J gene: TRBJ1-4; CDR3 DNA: TGTGCCAGCAGCTTAGGAGGGTCCCCTTTTTTT; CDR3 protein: CASSLGGSPFF
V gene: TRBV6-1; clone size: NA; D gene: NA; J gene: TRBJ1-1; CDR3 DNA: TGTGCCAGCAGGGCGAACACTGAAGCTTTCTTT; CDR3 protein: CASRANTEAFF
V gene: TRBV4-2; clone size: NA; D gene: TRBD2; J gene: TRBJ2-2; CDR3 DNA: TGTGCCAGCAGCGGCCTCCCCGGGACTAGCGGGAAACTTAACACCGGGGAGCTGTTTTTT; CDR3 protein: CASSGLPGTSGKLNTGELFF
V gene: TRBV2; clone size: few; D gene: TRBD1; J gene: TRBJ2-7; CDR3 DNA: TGTGCCAGCTACAGGACAGGTGGATACGAGCAGTACTTC; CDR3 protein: CASYRTGGYEQYF
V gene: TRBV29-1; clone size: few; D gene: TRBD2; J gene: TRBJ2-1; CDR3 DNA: TGCAGCGTTGAGGAGCGGGAGGGCGTTGAGCAGTTCTTC; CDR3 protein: CSVEEREGVEQFF
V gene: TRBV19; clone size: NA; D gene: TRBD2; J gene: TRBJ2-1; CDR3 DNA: TGTGCCAGTAGTATAACTAGCGGGGCACCCGATGAGCAGTTCTTC; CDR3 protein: CASSITSGAPDEQFF
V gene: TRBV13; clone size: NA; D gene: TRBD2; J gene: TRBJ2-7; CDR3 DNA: TGTGCCAGCAGCTTAAGGATTGAGGGATGGGCTAGCGGGGTGGGCGTCCGGGAGCAGTACTTC; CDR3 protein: CASSLRIEGWASGVGVREQYF
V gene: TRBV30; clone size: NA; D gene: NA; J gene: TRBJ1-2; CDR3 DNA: TGTGCCTGGAGTCGGGACCGGGGGGGCTACACCTTC; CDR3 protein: CAWSRDRGGYTF
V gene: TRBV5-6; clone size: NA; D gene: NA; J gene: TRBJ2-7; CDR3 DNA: TGTGCCAGCAGCCACGGACAGCCGAAACCCTACGAGCAGTACTTC; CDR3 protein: CASSHGQPKPYEQYF
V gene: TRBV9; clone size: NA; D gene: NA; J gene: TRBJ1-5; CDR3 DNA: TGTGCCAGCAGCGTAGGTCCGGGGAGCAATCAGCCCCAGCATTTT; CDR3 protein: CASSVGPGSNQPQHF
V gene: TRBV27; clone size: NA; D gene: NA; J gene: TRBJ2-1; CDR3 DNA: TGTGCCAGCAGTTTAAATAGCGGAGAAAGGTACAATGAGCAGTTCTTC; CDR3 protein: CASSLNSGERYNEQFF
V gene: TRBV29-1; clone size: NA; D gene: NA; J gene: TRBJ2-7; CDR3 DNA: TGCAGCGTTGTTTTGGGGGCTGGGGAGCAGTACTTC; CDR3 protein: CSVVLGAGEQYF
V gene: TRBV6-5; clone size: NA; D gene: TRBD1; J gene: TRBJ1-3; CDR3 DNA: TGTGCCAGCAGCTACTCGGACAGGGTGATTGGGACCATATATTTT; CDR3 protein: CASSYSDRVIGTIYF
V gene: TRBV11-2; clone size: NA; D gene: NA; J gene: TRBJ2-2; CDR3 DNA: TGTGCCAGCAGCTCCGAAGACAGGTCGGACACCGGGGAGCTGTTTTTT; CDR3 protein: CASSSEDRSDTGELFF
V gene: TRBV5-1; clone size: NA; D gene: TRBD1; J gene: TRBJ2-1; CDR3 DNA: TGCGCCAGCAGCTTGACAGGGGGCGCAGGCAATGAGCAGTTCTTC; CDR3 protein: CASSLTGGAGNEQFF
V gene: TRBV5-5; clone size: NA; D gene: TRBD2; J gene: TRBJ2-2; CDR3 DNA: TGTGCCAGCAGCTTGGTCGGGGGGGCCGGCACCGGGGAGCTGTTTTTT; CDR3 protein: CASSLVGGAGTGELFF
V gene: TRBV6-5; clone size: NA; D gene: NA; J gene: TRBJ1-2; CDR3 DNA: TGTGCCAGCAGTTACGTTTCTGTTGCGGGCTATGGCTACACCTTC; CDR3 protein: CASSYVSVAGYGYTF
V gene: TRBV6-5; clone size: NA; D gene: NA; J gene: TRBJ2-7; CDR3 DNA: TGTGCCAGGATATGGACTTCCGAGCAGTACTTC; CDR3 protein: CARIWTSEQYF
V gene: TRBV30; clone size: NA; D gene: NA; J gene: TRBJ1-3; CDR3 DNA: TGTGCCTGGAGTGTACGTCGTAACATACGAAACACCATATATTTT; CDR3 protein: CAWSVRRNIRNTIYF
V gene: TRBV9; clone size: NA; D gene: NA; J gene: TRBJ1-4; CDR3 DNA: TGTGCCAGCAGCGTGGCAGCGGATTCTAATGAAAAACTGTTTTTT; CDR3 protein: CASSVAADSNEKLFF
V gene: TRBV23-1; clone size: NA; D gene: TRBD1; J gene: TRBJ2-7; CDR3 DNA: TGCGCCAGCAGTCCAAACATTCCGGGACAGGTCTACGAGCAGTACTTC; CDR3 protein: CASSPNIPGQVYEQYF
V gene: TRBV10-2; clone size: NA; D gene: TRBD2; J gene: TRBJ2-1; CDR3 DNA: TGCGCCAGCAGTCTTAGACTAGCGGGAGTTGAGCAGTTCTTC; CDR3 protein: CASSLRLAGVEQFF
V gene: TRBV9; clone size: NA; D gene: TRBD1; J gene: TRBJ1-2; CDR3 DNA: TGTGCCAGCAGCCCCAGGGGGCTTGGCTACACCTTC; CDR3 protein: CASSPRGLGYTF
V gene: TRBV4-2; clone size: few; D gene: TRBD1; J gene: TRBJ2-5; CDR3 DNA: TGTGCCAGCAGCCAAGAAGGGGGCCGGGAGACCCAGTACTTC; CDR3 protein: CASSQEGGRETQYF
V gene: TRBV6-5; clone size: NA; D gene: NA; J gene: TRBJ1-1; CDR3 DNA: TGTGCCAGCAGCCTCGGGGAGGGTGAAGCTTTCTTT; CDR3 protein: CASSLGEGEAFF
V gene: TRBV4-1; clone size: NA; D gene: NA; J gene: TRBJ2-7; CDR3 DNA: TGCGCCAGCAGCCACCACGCCGGCCGAGGAGGGCGCGGAATATACGAGCAGTACTTC; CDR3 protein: CASSHHAGRGGRGIYEQYF
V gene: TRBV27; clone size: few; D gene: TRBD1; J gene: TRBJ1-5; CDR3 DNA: TGTGCCAGCAGTATGCGGCAGGGGGTCACGGAGCCCCAGCATTTT; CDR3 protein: CASSMRQGVTEPQHF
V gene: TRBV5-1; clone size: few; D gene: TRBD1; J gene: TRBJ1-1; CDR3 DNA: TGCGCCAGCAGTGATACCCGGGACAGTGAAGCTTTCTTT; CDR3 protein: CASSDTRDSEAFF
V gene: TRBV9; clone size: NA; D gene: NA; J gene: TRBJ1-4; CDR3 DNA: TGTGCCAGCAGCCTTGGACAAGCTAATGAAAAACTGTTTTTT; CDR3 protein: CASSLGQANEKLFF
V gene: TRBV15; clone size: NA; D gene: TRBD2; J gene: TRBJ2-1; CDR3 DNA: TGTGCCACCAGCAGTTCGAGCGGGAGAGGGAATGAGCAGTTCTTC; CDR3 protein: CATSSSSGRGNEQFF
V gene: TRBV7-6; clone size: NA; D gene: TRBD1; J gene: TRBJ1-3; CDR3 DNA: TGTGCCAGCAGCCTCGGACAGGGGAACGGAAACACCATATATTTT; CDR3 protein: CASSLGQGNGNTIYF
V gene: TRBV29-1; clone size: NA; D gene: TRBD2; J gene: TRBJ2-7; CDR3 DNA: TGCAGCGTTGAAGGCGGGGGTACACGACCCTACGAGCAGTACTTC; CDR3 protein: CSVEGGGTRPYEQYF
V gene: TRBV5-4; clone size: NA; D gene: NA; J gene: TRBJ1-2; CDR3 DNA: TGTGCCAGCAGCACCCGGACGGGAGATAACTATGGCTACACCTTC; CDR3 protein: CASSTRTGDNYGYTF
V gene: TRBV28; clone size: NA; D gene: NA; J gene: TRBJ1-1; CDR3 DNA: TGTGCCAGCACCCGATTGACAGAGAACACTGAAGCTTTCTTT; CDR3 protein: CASTRLTENTEAFF
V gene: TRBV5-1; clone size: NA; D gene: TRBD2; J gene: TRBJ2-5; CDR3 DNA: TGCGCCAGCAGCTTGGTGGTAGCGGGAGGGCCGCTGCATCGCGGGACCCAGTACTTC; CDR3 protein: CASSLVVAGGPLHRGTQYF
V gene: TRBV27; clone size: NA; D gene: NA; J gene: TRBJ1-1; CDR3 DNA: TGTGCCAGCCGAGGCGGGGTTGGGAGCACTGAAGCTTTCTTT; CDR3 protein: CASRGGVGSTEAFF
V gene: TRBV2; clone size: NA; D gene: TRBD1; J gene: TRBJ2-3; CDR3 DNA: TGTGCCAGCCGGACAGGACGCGTCACAGATACGCAGTATTTT; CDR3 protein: CASRTGRVTDTQYF
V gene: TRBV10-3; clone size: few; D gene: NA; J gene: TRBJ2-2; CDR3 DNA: TGTGCCATCAGTGAGGGCGGATACACCGGGGAGCTGTTTTTT; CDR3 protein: CAISEGGYTGELFF
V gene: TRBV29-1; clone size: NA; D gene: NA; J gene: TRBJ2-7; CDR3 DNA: TGCAGCGTTGAAGATCGAGGCAGTTCCCCCTACGAGCAGTACTTC; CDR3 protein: CSVEDRGSSPYEQYF
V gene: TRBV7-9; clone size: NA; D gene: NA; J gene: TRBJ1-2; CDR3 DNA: TGTGCCAGCAGCTCCCGATCCAGGGTCTTCGGCTACACCTTC; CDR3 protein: CASSSRSRVFGYTF
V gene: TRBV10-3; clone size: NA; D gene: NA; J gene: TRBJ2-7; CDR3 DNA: TGTGCCATCAGCGCACAGGGTCCTCACTACGAGCAGTACTTC; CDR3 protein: CAISAQGPHYEQYF
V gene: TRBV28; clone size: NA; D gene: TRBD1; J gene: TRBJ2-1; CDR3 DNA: TGTGCCAGCAGTTTGGGGGGCCCGGGACAGGGAGAGTTCTTC; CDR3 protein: CASSLGGPGQGEFF
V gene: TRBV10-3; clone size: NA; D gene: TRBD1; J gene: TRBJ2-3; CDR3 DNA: TGTGCCATCAGCATGGGGACAGGGAGCACAGATACGCAGTATTTT; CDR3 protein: CAISMGTGSTDTQYF
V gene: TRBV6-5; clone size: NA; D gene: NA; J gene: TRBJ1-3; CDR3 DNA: TGTGCCAGCAGTAATGAGGGAAACACCATATATTTT; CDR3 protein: CASSNEGNTIYF
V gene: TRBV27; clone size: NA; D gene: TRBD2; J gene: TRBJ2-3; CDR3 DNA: TGTGCCAGCAGTCTTAGCGGGGGGCGCACAGATACGCAGTATTTT; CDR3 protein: CASSLSGGRTDTQYF
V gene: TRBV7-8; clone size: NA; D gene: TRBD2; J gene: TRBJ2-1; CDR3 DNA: TGTGCCAGCAGCACTAGCGGAATACAATACAATGAGCAGTTCTTC; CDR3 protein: CASSTSGIQYNEQFF
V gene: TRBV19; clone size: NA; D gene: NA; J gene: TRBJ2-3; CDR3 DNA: TGTGCCAGTCGTTACGGGGAGGCCCGCACAGATACGCAGTATTTT; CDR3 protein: CASRYGEARTDTQYF
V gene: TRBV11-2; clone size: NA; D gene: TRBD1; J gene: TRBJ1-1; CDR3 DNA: TGTGCCAGCAGCCAGGGGGCCCATCTACAAGCTTTCTTT; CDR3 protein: CASSQGAHLQAFF
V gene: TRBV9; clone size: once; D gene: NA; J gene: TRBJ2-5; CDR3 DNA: TGTGCCAGCAGCGTCGACGGGGGAGAGACCCAGTACTTC; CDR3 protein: CASSVDGGETQYF
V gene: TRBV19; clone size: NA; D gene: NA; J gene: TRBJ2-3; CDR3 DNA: TGTGCCAGTAGTATTCGAGAGCGGTTCACCGATACGCAGTATTTT; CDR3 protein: CASSIRERFTDTQYF
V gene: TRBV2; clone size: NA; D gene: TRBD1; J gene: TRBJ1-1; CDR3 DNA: TGTGCCAGCAGTCAACAGGGGGCGAGAACTGAAGCTTTCTTT; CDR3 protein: CASSQQGARTEAFF
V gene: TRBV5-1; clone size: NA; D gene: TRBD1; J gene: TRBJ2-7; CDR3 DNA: TGCGCCAGCAGCTACCCGACAGGGGACGCCGAGCAGTACTTC; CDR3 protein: CASSYPTGDAEQYF
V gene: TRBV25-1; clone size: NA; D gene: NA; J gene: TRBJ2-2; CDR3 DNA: TGTGCCAGCAGGGGACCGGGACTTAACACCGGGGAGCTGTTTTTT; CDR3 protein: CASRGPGLNTGELFF
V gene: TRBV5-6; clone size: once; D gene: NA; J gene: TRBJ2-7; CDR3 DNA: TGTGCCAGCAGCTTGACGGACACTTCTAGCGAGCAGTACTTC; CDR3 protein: CASSLTDTSSEQYF
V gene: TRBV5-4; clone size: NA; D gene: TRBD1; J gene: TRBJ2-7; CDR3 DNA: TGTGCCAGCAGCTGGTGGGACAGCTACGAGCAGTACTTC; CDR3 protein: CASSWWDSYEQYF
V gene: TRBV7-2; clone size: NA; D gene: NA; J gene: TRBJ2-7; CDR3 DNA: TGTGCCAGCAGCCCCCAGGGTGGTTCCTACGAGCAGTACTTC; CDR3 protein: CASSPQGGSYEQYF
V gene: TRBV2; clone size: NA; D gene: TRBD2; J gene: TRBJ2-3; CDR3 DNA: TGTGCCAGCGGGGGACTAGCGGGGTGGACAGATACGCAGTATTTT; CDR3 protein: CASGGLAGWTDTQYF
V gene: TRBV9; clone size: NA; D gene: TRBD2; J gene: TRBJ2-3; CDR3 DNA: TGTGCCAGCAGCGCCGCGGGGGGCCCTAGCACAGATACGCAGTATTTT; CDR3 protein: CASSAAGGPSTDTQYF